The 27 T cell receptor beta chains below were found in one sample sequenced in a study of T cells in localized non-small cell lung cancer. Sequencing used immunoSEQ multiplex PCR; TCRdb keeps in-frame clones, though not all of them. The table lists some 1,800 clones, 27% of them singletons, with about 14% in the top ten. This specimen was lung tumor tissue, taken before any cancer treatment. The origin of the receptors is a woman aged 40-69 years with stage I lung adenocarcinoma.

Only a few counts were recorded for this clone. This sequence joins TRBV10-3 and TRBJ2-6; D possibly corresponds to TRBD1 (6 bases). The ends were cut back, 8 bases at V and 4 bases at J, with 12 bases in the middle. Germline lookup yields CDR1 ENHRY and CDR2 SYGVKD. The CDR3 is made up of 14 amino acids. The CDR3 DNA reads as TGTGCCATCTCTACAGGGTCCGGGGCCAACGTCCTGACTTTC. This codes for CAISTGSGANVLTF.

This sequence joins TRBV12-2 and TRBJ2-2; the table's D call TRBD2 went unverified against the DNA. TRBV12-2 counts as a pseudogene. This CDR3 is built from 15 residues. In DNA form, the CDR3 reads TGTGCGAGCGATGAGCGGGGCTCGAACACCGGGGAGCTGTTTTTT. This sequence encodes CASDERGSNTGELFF.

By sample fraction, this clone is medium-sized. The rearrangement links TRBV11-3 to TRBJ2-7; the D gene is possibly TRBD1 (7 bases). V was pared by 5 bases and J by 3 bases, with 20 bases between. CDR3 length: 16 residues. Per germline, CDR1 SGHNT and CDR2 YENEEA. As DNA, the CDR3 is TGTGCCAGCAGCCTCGGAGGGGGCTACGACTACTACGAGCAGTACTTC. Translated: CASSLGGGYDYYEQYF.

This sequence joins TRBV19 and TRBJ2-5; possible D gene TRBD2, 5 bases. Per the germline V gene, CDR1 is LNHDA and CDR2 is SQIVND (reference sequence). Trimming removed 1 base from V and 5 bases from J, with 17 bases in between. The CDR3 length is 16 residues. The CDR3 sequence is CASSIGSRAPGETQYF. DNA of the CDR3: TGTGCCAGTAGTATAGGATCGCGGGCCCCGGGGGAGACCCAGTACTTC.

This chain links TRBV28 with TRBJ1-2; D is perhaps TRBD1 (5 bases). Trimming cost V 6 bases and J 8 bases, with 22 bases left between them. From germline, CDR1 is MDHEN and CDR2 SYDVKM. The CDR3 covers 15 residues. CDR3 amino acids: CASSTGLPGTGGYTF. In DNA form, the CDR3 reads TGTGCCAGCAGCACGGGTCTCCCCGGGACGGGCGGCTACACCTTC.

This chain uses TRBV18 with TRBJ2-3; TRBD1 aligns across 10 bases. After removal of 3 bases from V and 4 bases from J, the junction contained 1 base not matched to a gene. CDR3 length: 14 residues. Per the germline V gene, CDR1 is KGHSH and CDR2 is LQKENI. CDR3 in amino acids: CASSPGQGSDTQYF. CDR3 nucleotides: TGTGCCAGCTCACCGGGACAGGGGTCAGATACGCAGTATTTT.

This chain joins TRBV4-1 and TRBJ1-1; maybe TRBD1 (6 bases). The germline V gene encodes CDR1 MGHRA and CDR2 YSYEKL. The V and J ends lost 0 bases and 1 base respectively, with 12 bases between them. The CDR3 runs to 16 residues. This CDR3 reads CASSQERGAGNTEAFF. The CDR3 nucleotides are TGCGCCAGCAGCCAAGAGCGGGGGGCGGGGAACACTGAAGCTTTCTTT.

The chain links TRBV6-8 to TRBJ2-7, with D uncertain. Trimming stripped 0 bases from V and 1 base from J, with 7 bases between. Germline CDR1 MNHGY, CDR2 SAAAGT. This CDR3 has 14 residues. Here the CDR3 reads CASSYSTESYEQYF. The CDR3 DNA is TGTGCCAGCAGTTACTCGACGGAATCCTACGAGCAGTACTTC.

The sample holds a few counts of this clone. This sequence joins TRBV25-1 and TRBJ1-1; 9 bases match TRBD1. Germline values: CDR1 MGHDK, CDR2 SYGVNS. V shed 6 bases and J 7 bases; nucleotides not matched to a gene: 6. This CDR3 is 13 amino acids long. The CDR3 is CASRDRGLGEAFF. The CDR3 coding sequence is TGTGCCAGCAGGGACAGGGGATTGGGTGAAGCTTTCTTT.

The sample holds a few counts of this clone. The chain's CDR3 is CASSQDPTPRDRSSYEQYF. Here the CDR3 DNA reads TGCGCCAGCAGCCAAGATCCCACTCCCCGGGACCGAAGCTCCTACGAGCAGTACTTC. The J gene is TRBJ2-7, the V gene TRBV1. TRBV1 is an annotated pseudogene. The CDR3 contains 19 residues.

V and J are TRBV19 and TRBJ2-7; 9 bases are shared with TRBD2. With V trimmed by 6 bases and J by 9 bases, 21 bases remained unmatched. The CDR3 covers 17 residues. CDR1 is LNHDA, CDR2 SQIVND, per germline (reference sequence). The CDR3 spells CASSPQGFAGLASGQYF. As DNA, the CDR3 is TGTGCCAGTAGCCCCCAAGGGTTTGCGGGACTAGCCTCGGGGCAGTACTTC. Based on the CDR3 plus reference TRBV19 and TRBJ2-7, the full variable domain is DGGITQSPKYLFRKEGQNVTLSCEQNLNHDAMYWYRQDPGQGLRLIYYSQIVNDFQKGDIAEGYSVSREKKESFPLTVTSAQKNPTAFYLCASSPQGFAGLASGQYFGPGTRLTVT.

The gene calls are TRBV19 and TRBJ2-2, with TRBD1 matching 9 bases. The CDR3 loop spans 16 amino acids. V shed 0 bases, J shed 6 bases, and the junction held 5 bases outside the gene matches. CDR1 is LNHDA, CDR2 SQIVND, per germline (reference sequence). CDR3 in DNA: TGTGCCAGTAGTATAGAGTGGACAGGGGATGCCGGGGAGCTGTTTTTT. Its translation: CASSIEWTGDAGELFF.

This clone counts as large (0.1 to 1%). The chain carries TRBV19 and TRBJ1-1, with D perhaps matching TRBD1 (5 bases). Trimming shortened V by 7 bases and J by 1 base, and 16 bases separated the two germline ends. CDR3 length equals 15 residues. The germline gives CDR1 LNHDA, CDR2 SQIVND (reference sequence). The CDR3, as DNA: TGTGCCAGTATTCACGCAGGACACCAGAACACTGAAGCTTTCTTT. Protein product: CASIHAGHQNTEAFF.

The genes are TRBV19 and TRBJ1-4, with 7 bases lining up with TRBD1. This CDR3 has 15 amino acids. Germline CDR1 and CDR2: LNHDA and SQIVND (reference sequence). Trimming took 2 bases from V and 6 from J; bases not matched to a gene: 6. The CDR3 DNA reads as TGTGCCAGTAGTATATCCTCGACAGGGTATGAAAAACTGTTTTTT. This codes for CASSISSTGYEKLFF.

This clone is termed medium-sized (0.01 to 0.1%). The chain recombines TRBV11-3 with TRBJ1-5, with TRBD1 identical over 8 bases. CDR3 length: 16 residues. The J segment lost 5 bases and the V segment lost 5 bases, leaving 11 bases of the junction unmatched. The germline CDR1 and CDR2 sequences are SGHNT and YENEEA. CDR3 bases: TGTGCCAGCAGCGTACTACCGGGACAGGATGATCAGCCCCAGCATTTT. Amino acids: CASSVLPGQDDQPQHF.

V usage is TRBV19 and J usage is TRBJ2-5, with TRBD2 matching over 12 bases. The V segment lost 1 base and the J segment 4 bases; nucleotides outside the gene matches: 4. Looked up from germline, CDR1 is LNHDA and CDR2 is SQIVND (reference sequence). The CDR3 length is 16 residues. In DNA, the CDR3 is TGTGCCAGTAGTATAGGCCTAGCGGGGGGGCGAGAGACCCAGTACTTC. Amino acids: CASSIGLAGGRETQYF.

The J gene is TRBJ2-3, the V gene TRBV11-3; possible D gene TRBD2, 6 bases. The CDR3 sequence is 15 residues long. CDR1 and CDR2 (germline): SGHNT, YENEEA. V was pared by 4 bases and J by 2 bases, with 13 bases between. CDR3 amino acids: CASSSTSSNTDTQYF. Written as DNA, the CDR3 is TGTGCCAGCAGCTCAACTAGCAGTAACACAGATACGCAGTATTTT.

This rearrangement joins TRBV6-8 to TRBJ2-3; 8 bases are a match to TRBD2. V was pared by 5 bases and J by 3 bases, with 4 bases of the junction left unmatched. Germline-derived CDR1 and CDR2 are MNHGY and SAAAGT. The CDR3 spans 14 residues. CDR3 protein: CASSPGGLTDTQYF. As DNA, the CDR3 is TGTGCCAGCAGTCCGGGAGGGTTAACAGATACGCAGTATTTT.

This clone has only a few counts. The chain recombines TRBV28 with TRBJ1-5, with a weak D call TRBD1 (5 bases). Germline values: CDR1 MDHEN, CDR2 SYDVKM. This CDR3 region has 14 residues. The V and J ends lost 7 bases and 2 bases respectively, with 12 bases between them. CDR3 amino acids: CASMVGAGNQPQHF. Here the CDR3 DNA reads TGTGCCAGCATGGTAGGGGCCGGCAATCAGCCCCAGCATTTT.

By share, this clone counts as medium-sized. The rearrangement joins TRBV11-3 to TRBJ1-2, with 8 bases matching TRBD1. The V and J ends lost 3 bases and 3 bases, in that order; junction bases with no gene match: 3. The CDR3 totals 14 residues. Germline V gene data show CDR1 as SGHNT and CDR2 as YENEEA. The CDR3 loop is CASSLDREDYGYTF. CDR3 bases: TGTGCCAGCAGCTTGGACAGGGAGGACTATGGCTACACCTTC.

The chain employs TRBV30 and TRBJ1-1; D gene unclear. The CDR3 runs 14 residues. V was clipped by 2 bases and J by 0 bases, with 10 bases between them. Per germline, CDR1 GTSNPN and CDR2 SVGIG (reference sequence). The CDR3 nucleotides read TGTGCCTGGAGTAATCTGGGAGTGAACACTGAAGCTTTCTTT. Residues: CAWSNLGVNTEAFF.

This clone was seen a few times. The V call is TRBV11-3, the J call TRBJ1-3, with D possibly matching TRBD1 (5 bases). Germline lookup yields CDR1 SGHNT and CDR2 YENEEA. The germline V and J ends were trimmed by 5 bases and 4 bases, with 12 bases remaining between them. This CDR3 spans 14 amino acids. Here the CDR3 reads CASSPGTVGNTIYF. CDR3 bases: TGTGCCAGCAGCCCGGGGACGGTAGGAAACACCATATATTTT.

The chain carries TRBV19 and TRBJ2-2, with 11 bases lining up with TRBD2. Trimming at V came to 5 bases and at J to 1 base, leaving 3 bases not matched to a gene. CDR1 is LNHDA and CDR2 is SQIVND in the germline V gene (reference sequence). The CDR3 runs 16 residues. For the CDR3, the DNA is TGTGCCAGTAGTCGAGGACTAGCGGGGAACACCGGGGAGCTGTTTTTT. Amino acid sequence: CASSRGLAGNTGELFF.

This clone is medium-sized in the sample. The chain's CDR3 is CASSQDYRAGTGYGYTF. DNA for the CDR3: TGCGCCAGCAGCCAAGATTACCGGGCCGGGACAGGGTATGGCTACACCTTC. The rearrangement links TRBV1 to TRBJ1-2; no DNA check was done on the table's D call, TRBD1. TRBV1 is a pseudogene locus. This CDR3 is 17 amino acids long.

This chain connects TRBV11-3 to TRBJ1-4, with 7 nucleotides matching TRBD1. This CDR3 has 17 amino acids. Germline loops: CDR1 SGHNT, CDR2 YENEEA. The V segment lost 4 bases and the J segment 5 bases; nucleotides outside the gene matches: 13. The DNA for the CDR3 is TGTGCCAGCAGCTGGACCGGGACAGAATTTTTCAATGAAAAACTGTTTTTT. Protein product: CASSWTGTEFFNEKLFF.

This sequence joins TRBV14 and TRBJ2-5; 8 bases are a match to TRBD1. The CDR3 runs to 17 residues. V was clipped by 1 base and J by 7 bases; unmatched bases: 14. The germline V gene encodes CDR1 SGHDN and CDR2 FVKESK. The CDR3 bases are TGTGCCAGCAGCCAAGGAGGAACAGGGGGTTCAAGGGGGACCCAGTACTTC. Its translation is CASSQGGTGGSRGTQYF.

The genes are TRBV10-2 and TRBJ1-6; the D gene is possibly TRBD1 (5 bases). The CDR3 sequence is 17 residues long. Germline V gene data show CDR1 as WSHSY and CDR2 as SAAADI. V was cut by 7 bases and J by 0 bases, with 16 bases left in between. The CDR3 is CASKGLPSSSYNSPLHF. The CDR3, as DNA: TGCGCCAGCAAGGGGCTGCCTTCCAGCTCCTATAATTCACCCCTCCACTTT.